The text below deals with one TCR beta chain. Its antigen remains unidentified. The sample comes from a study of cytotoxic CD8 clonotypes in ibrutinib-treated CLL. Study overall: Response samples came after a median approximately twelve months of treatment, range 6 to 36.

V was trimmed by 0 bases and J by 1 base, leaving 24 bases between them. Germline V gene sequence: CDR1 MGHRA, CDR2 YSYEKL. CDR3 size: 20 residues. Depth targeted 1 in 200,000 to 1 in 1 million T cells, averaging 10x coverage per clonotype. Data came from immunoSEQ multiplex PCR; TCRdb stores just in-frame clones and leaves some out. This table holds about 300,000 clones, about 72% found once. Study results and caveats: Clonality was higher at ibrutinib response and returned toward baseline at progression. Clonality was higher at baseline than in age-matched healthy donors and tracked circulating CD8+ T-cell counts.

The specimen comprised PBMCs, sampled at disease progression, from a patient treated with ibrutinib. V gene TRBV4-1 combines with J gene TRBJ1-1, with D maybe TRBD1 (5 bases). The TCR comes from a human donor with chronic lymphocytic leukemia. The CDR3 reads CASSQEGTVWSRGANTEAFF. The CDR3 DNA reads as TGCGCCAGCAGCCAAGAGGGTACGGTATGGAGTCGAGGGGCGAACACTGAAGCTTTCTTT.